Listed below are T cell receptor beta chains from one sample, sequenced in a study of shared clonotypes between healthy human individuals. Repertoires were generated with immunoSEQ multiplex PCR, while TCRdb's copy carries only in-frame clones and drops some. The sample includes roughly 1,100,000 clones, about 76% seen only once; the top ten take approximately 1.5%. The sequenced sample consisted of memory CD4+ T cells sorted from blood. The source of these receptors is a man younger than 35 in good health. The CDR3 runs from the conserved cysteine through the conserved F or W. D genes are given only for firm matches. Clone size is stated in some rows and not others, as once, few, many or a class when expanded.

v_gene	j_gene	d_gene	abundance	CDR3nt	CDR3aa
TRBV2	TRBJ1-2	.	.	TGTGCCAGCAGTGCCGACGGGGGTGGCTACACCTTC	CASSADGGGYTF
TRBV5-5	TRBJ1-4	.	.	TGTGCCAGCAGCTTATTCAATGAAAAACTGTTTTTT	CASSLFNEKLFF
TRBV27	TRBJ1-5	.	.	TGTGCCAGCAGCCCTAGGACCGCCCGGGGTAGCAATCAGCCCCAGCATTTT	CASSPRTARGSNQPQHF
TRBV7-2	TRBJ2-1	.	.	TGTGCCAGCAGCTTATTCCTTTCGGGTGAGCAGTTCTTC	CASSLFLSGEQFF
TRBV7-9	TRBJ2-4	.	.	TGTGCCAGCAGCTTAGAGGCAGGGCCTAATGAGTACTTC	CASSLEAGPNEYF
TRBV14	TRBJ2-3	.	few	TGTGCCAGCAGCCGGGGGTACACAGATACGCAGTATTTT	CASSRGYTDTQYF
TRBV2	TRBJ2-3	.	.	TGTGCCAGCAATAACAGGGCAGGGACAGATACGCAGTATTTT	CASNNRAGTDTQYF
TRBV6-4	TRBJ1-2	.	.	TGTGCCAGCAGTGACTCATCAGGCCCTCTAGGCTACACCTTC	CASSDSSGPLGYTF
TRBV19	TRBJ1-2	.	.	TGTGCCAGTAGTCGGGGATGGAGGTGGTATGGCTACACCTTC	CASSRGWRWYGYTF
TRBV28	TRBJ1-3	.	.	TGTGCCAGCAGTTCTATTACCCCGAGCGTTCACTCTGGAAACACCATATATTTT	CASSSITPSVHSGNTIYF
TRBV19	TRBJ1-5	.	.	TGTGCCAGTCGTCTGTATAGCAATCAGCCCCAGCATTTT	CASRLYSNQPQHF
TRBV2	TRBJ1-1	.	.	TGTGCCAGCAGTGAAGGTCTGGGGATGAACACTGAAGCTTTCTTT	CASSEGLGMNTEAFF
TRBV18	TRBJ1-4	.	.	TGTGCCAGCTCAAAGCCTGGGGGCAGTGAAAAACTGTTTTTT	CASSKPGGSEKLFF
TRBV7-3	TRBJ1-1	TRBD1	.	TGTGCCAGCAGCCAGGGACAGGTGAACACTGAAGCTTTCTTT	CASSQGQVNTEAFF
TRBV29-1	TRBJ1-2	.	few	TGCAGCGTTGACCCAGACATGGGCCCCTATGGCTACACCTTC	CSVDPDMGPYGYTF
TRBV5-6	TRBJ1-5	.	few	TGTGCCAGCAGCCCGGGGTGGGGGAGCAATCAGCCCCAGCATTTT	CASSPGWGSNQPQHF
TRBV29-1	TRBJ2-5	.	.	TGCAGCTGTGGAGAGGGCCCGAGGGAGACCCAGTACTTC	CSCGEGPRETQYF
TRBV7-8	TRBJ2-3	.	.	TGTGCCAGCAGCTTATCTCTTTATACGCAGTATTTT	CASSLSLYTQYF
TRBV30	TRBJ2-6	.	.	TGTGCCTGGACCGCCCCCGGCAGGCACTCTGGGGCCAACGTCCTGACTTTC	CAWTAPGRHSGANVLTF
TRBV5-8	TRBJ1-2	TRBD1	.	TGTGCCAGCAGCCCGAGGGACAGGGTCTGGGATGGCTACACCTTC	CASSPRDRVWDGYTF
TRBV4-1	TRBJ1-4	.	.	TGCGCCAGCAGCCAAGATTCAGGCAGGGTAGATGAAAAACTGTTTTTT	CASSQDSGRVDEKLFF
TRBV5-1	TRBJ2-5	TRBD2	.	TGCGCCAGCAGCCCGGGACTAGGCCGCCAAGAGACCCAGTACTTC	CASSPGLGRQETQYF
TRBV28	TRBJ1-5	.	few	TGTGCCGTGAAGGGCGGGGCACGGCAGCCCCAGCATTTT	CAVKGGARQPQHF
TRBV10-1	TRBJ2-2	.	few	TGCGCCAGTAAGGCGGGGTCCGACACCGGGGAGCTGTTTTTT	CASKAGSDTGELFF
TRBV9	TRBJ2-1	TRBD2	many	TGTGCCAGCAGCCCCAGCGGGGCAAACAATGAGCAGTTCTTC	CASSPSGANNEQFF
TRBV4-3	TRBJ2-2	.	.	TGCGCCAGCAGCCAAGATCCCGGATACACCGGGGAGCTGTTTTTT	CASSQDPGYTGELFF
TRBV9	TRBJ1-2	.	.	TGTGCCAGCAGCGTCCAGGGACTGGGGCTATATGGCTACACCTTC	CASSVQGLGLYGYTF
TRBV28	TRBJ2-3	.	.	TGTGCCACACTCCCTAGCACAGATACGCAGTATTTT	CATLPSTDTQYF
TRBV30	TRBJ2-1	.	.	TGTGCCTGGATTCAGGGGCCCAATGAGCAGTTCTTC	CAWIQGPNEQFF
TRBV27	TRBJ2-5	.	.	TGTGCCAGCAGTTTATTGGTTGCAGGGCGAAAGACCCAGTACTTC	CASSLLVAGRKTQYF
TRBV30	TRBJ2-3	TRBD1	.	TGTGCCTGGATACGGACAGGCGATACGCAGTATTTT	CAWIRTGDTQYF
TRBV5-1	TRBJ1-1	.	few	TGCGCCAGCAGCCAGGGAGCAGGCTTGAACACTGAAGCTTTCTTT	CASSQGAGLNTEAFF
TRBV5-1	TRBJ1-2	TRBD1	.	TGCGCCAGCAGCTTGAGGGGACAGGCCCTCTATGGCTACACCTTC	CASSLRGQALYGYTF
TRBV9	TRBJ2-2	TRBD2	.	TGTGCCAGCAGCTGGCGGGGGGGCGCCGGGGAGCTGTTTTTT	CASSWRGGAGELFF
TRBV30	TRBJ2-4	TRBD2	few	TGTGCCTGGAGTGTAGGAGGTAGCGGGACCCGGTACTTC	CAWSVGGSGTRYF
TRBV5-1	TRBJ1-4	TRBD1	many	TGCGCCAGCAGCTTGAGGGACAGGGGAGCGAGTGGGGGCGAAAAACTGTTTTTT	CASSLRDRGASGGEKLFF
TRBV18	TRBJ1-2	.	.	TGTGCCAGCTCACCACCTCCGGAGGGCATCGGCTACACCTTC	CASSPPPEGIGYTF
TRBV7-2	TRBJ2-7	TRBD2	.	TGTGCCAGCAGCCCGGCTAGCGGGAGGGGCGAGCAGTACTTC	CASSPASGRGEQYF
TRBV7-2	TRBJ2-7	TRBD1	.	TGTGCCAGCAGCCCCCGGGACAGGGCCTACGAGCAGTACTTC	CASSPRDRAYEQYF
TRBV27	TRBJ2-2	.	once	TGTGCCAGCAGATTCCGATTACCCCGGGACTCAAAAACCGGGGAGCTGTTTTTT	CASRFRLPRDSKTGELFF
TRBV28	TRBJ1-5	.	.	TGTGCCAGCAGCCTCCCAGGGACCGGTATAGGCAATCAGCCCCAGCATTTT	CASSLPGTGIGNQPQHF
TRBV13	TRBJ2-5	TRBD2	.	TGTGCCAGCAGCCCCTTTATTACTAGCGGGGGGTGGGGACAAGAGACCCAGTACTTC	CASSPFITSGGWGQETQYF
TRBV5-4	TRBJ2-5	TRBD2	.	TGTGCCAGCAGCTTGGGAGGAGCGGGAGTGATTCAAGAGACCCAGTACTTC	CASSLGGAGVIQETQYF
TRBV7-2	TRBJ1-2	TRBD1	.	TGTGCCAGCAGTTTTGGACAGGGGGTCGGCTACACCTTC	CASSFGQGVGYTF
TRBV6-1	TRBJ1-5	.	.	TGTGCCAGCAGCTTAACAGAGAGCAATCAGCCCCAGCATTTT	CASSLTESNQPQHF
TRBV30	TRBJ1-6	.	few	TGTGCCTGGAGCAGGACGGTGAATTCACCCCTCCACTTT	CAWSRTVNSPLHF
TRBV6-6	TRBJ1-6	.	.	TGTGCCAGCAGCAATGGACAGACCGATAATTCACCCCTCCACTTT	CASSNGQTDNSPLHF
TRBV6-6	TRBJ1-2	.	.	TGTGCCAGCAGAAAGACAGTGGACTATGGCTACACCTTC	CASRKTVDYGYTF
TRBV6-6	TRBJ1-2	TRBD1	.	TGTGCCAGCAGTTACTCGGGACAGGGCGGAGGTGGCTACACCTTC	CASSYSGQGGGGYTF
TRBV5-4	TRBJ2-7	TRBD1	.	TGTGCCAGCAGCTGGCCGGGACAGGGGGGCGAGCAGTACTTC	CASSWPGQGGEQYF
TRBV6-1	TRBJ2-7	.	.	TGTGCCAGCAGGAACTACAGGAGCGAGCAGTACTTC	CASRNYRSEQYF
TRBV5-1	TRBJ2-5	TRBD2	.	TGCGCCAGCAGCGACCTAGCGGGAGGGCCCGGAGAGACCCAGTACTTC	CASSDLAGGPGETQYF
TRBV5-6	TRBJ2-3	.	.	TGTGCCAGCAGCTCGAGCTTCACACAGGGTTGGGGCACAGATACGCAGTATTTT	CASSSSFTQGWGTDTQYF
TRBV6-5	TRBJ1-1	TRBD1	.	TGTGCCAGCAGAGCCCGGGACAGAGCTTTCTTT	CASRARDRAFF
TRBV12-1	TRBJ1-5	.	.	TGTGCCAGCAGCTACAGGGGAAATCAGCCCCAGCATTTT	CASSYRGNQPQHF
TRBV6-6	TRBJ1-1	.	.	TGTGCCAGCAGTCGCCAGGGACCGAACACTGAAGCTTTCTTT	CASSRQGPNTEAFF
TRBV2	TRBJ2-5	.	.	TGTGCCAGCAGAAGACAGGGTCGGGGGGAGACCCAGTACTTC	CASRRQGRGETQYF
TRBV7-9	TRBJ2-7	TRBD1	.	TGTGCCAGCAGCAAGGGCGTTAGACAGGGAATGGATGACGAGCAGTACTTC	CASSKGVRQGMDDEQYF
TRBV10-3	TRBJ1-1	.	.	TGTGCCATCAGTGCCCGACCTGGGAACACTGAAGCTTTCTTT	CAISARPGNTEAFF